A selection of T cell receptor beta chains follows, all from one sample in a study of T cell responses to AZD1222 COVID-19 vaccine. Profiling relied on immunoSEQ multiplex PCR, and the TCRdb table lists in-frame clones only, not all of them. This table has 70,000 to 95,000 clones, around nine tenths appearing once. Sequences were derived from peripheral blood, sampled 28 days after the second AZD1222 dose. All receptors come from an adult who received the AZD1222 COVID-19 vaccine. The CDR3 runs from the conserved cysteine through the conserved F or W. D genes are given only for firm matches. The size entry is marked missing in some rows and otherwise reads once, few, many or a size class.

v_call,j_call,d_call,clone_size,cdr3_aa,cdr3_nt
TRBV4-1,TRBJ1-4,TRBD1,.,CASSQRQGATNEKLFF,TGCGCCAGCAGCCAAAGGCAGGGGGCTACTAATGAAAAACTGTTTTTT
TRBV18,TRBJ1-1,.,.,CASSPRPRQNTEAFF,TGTGCCAGCTCACCACGCCCACGGCAGAACACTGAAGCTTTCTTT
TRBV2,TRBJ1-1,.,.,CASSEESRQLQAFF,TGTGCCAGCAGTGAAGAGTCGAGACAGTTACAAGCTTTCTTT
TRBV5-1,TRBJ2-7,.,.,CASSSESGPYEQYF,TGCGCCAGCAGCTCCGAAAGCGGACCCTACGAGCAGTACTTC
TRBV7-3,TRBJ2-1,.,.,CASSLMFLDSYNEQFF,TGTGCCAGCAGCTTAATGTTCCTAGACTCCTACAATGAGCAGTTCTTC
TRBV5-5,TRBJ1-4,.,.,CASSLLGTATNEKLFF,TGTGCCAGCAGCTTGCTTGGGACGGCAACTAATGAAAAACTGTTTTTT
TRBV28,TRBJ1-6,.,.,CASRYDLRNSPLHF,TGTGCCAGCAGGTATGACTTGCGGAATTCACCCCTCCACTTT
TRBV2,TRBJ2-2,.,few,CASKSGITGELFF,TGTGCCAGCAAGTCAGGGATAACCGGGGAGCTGTTTTTT
TRBV5-1,TRBJ2-7,TRBD1,.,CASSTGQGVHEQYF,TGCGCCAGCAGCACCGGACAGGGCGTCCACGAGCAGTACTTC
TRBV30,TRBJ2-7,.,.,CAWSVPGLRSYEQYF,TGTGCCTGGAGTGTACCGGGTCTACGCTCCTACGAGCAGTACTTC
TRBV19,TRBJ2-1,TRBD2,.,CASSTGTSGNNEQFF,TGTGCCAGTAGTACGGGGACTAGCGGAAACAATGAGCAGTTCTTC
TRBV5-1,TRBJ2-3,.,.,CASSLSTDTQYF,TGCGCCAGCAGCTTAAGCACAGATACGCAGTATTTT
TRBV28,TRBJ2-5,.,.,CASSFYGETQYF,TGTGCCAGCAGTTTTTATGGAGAGACCCAGTACTTC
TRBV6-5,TRBJ1-2,.,.,CASSGGSPNGYTF,TGTGCCAGCAGCGGCGGGTCTCCCAACGGCTACACCTTC
TRBV4-2,TRBJ2-1,TRBD1,.,CASSQTGAGGGQGAFF,TGTGCCAGCAGCCAAACGGGGGCAGGGGGCGGGCAAGGCGCGTTCTTC
TRBV6-5,TRBJ2-2,.,once,CASSYSVPGLSGELFF,TGTGCCAGCAGTTACTCTGTTCCGGGACTTTCCGGGGAGCTGTTTTTT
TRBV10-2,TRBJ2-7,TRBD2,.,CATASPSGSYEQYF,TGCGCCACCGCAAGCCCTAGCGGGAGTTACGAGCAGTACTTC
TRBV4-3,TRBJ1-6,.,.,CASGPGGYNSPLHF,TGCGCCAGCGGTCCTGGGGGCTATAATTCACCCCTCCACTTT
TRBV7-9,TRBJ2-2,.,.,CASSGLPRGREAGELFF,TGTGCCAGCAGCGGTCTTCCCAGGGGGCGGGAGGCCGGGGAGCTGTTTTTT
TRBV11-2,TRBJ2-5,.,.,CASSLDQGTQYF,TGTGCCAGCAGCTTAGATCAGGGGACCCAGTACTTC
TRBV5-1,TRBJ2-7,TRBD2,many,CASSPPLAGEVYEQYF,TGCGCCAGCAGCCCTCCCCTAGCGGGAGAAGTGTACGAGCAGTACTTC
TRBV6-5,TRBJ2-7,TRBD2,.,CASSYLSGTNAYEQYF,TGTGCCAGCAGTTATCTTAGCGGGACAAACGCCTACGAGCAGTACTTC
TRBV6-2/TRBV6-3,TRBJ1-2,.,.,CASSDNYGYTF,TGTGCCAGCAGTGACAACTATGGCTACACCTTC
TRBV5-6,TRBJ1-5,TRBD1,.,CASSLRVTGTNQPQHF,TGTGCCAGCAGCTTGAGGGTGACAGGGACCAATCAGCCCCAGCATTTT
TRBV3-1/TRBV3-2,TRBJ2-2,.,.,CASSQEAQGLPAGELFF,TGTGCCAGCAGCCAAGAGGCGCAGGGTCTTCCCGCCGGGGAGCTGTTTTTT
TRBV24-1,TRBJ2-7,.,.,CATSDPDSYEQYF,TGTGCCACCAGTGATCCGGACAGCTACGAGCAGTACTTC
TRBV2,TRBJ1-1,.,few,CASSESHNRNTEAFF,TGTGCCAGCAGTGAATCGCACAATAGGAACACTGAAGCTTTCTTT
TRBV3-1/TRBV3-2,TRBJ1-5,.,.,CASSPDGRDNQPQHF,TGTGCCAGCAGCCCCGATGGGAGGGACAATCAGCCCCAGCATTTT
TRBV2,TRBJ2-1,TRBD2,.,CASSTGTSLNEQFF,TGTGCCAGCAGTACCGGGACTAGCCTTAATGAGCAGTTCTTC
TRBV7-9,TRBJ1-3,.,.,CASSLAPHTGNTIYF,TGTGCCAGCAGCTTAGCGCCCCATACTGGAAACACCATATATTTT
TRBV28,TRBJ2-7,.,.,CASSGGLYEQYF,TGTGCCAGCAGTGGGGGGTTATACGAGCAGTACTTC
TRBV7-2,TRBJ1-6,.,.,CASSLQPPGGPGHSPLHF,TGTGCCAGCAGCCTCCAACCCCCTGGGGGCCCGGGTCATTCACCCCTCCACTTT